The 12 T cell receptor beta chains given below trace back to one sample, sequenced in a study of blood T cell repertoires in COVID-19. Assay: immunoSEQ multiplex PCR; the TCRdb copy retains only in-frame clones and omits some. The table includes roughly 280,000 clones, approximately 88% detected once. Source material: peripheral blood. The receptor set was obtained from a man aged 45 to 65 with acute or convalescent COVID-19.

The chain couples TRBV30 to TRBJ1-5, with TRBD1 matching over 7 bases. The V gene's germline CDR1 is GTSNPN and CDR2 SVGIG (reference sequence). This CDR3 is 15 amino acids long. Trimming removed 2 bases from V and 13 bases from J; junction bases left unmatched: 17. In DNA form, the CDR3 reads TGTGCCTGGAGTATGAGTACCGGCACGGGACAGAGACAGCATTTT. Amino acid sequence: CAWSMSTGTGQRQHF.

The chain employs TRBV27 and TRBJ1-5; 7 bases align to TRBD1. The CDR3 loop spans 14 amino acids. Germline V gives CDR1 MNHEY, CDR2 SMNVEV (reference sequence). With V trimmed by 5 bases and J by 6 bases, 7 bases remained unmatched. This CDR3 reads CASSQQGRSQPQHF. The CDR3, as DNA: TGTGCCAGCAGTCAACAGGGGAGAAGTCAGCCCCAGCATTTT.

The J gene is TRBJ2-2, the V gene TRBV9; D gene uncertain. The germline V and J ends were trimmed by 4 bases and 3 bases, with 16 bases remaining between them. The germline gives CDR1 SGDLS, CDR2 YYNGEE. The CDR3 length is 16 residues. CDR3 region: CASSPRAAIHTGELFF. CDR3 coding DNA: TGTGCCAGCAGCCCACGTGCGGCTATACACACCGGGGAGCTGTTTTTT.

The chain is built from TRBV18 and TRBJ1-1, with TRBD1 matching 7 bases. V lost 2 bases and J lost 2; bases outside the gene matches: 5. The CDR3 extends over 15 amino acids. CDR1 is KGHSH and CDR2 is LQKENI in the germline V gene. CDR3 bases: TGTGCCAGCTCACCAGTTACAGGGGTAAACACTGAAGCTTTCTTT. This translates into CASSPVTGVNTEAFF.

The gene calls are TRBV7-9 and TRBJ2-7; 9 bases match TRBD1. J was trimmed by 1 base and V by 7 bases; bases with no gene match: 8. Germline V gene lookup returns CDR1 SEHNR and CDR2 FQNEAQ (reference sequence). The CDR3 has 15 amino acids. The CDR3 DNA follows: TGTGCCAGCACCCAACAGGGGGCCGTATCCTACGAGCAGTACTTC. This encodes CASTQQGAVSYEQYF.

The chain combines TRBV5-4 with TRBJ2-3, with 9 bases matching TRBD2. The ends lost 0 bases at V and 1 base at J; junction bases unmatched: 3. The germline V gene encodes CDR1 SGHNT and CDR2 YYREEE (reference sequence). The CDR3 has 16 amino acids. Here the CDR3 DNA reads TGTGCCAGCAGCTTGGCGGCTAGCGGGGGCACAGATACGCAGTATTTT. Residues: CASSLAASGGTDTQYF.

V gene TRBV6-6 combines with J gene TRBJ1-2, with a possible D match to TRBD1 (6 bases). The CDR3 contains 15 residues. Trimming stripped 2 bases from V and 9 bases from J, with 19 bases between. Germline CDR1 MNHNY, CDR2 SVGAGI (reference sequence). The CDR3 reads CASSYPRDRLERYTF. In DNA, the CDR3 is TGTGCCAGCAGTTACCCCAGAGACAGGCTTGAACGCTACACCTTC.

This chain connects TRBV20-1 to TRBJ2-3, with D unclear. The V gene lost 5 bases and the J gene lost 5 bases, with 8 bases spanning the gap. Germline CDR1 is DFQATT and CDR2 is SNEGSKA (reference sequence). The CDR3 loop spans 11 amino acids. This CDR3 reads CSALPGDTQYF. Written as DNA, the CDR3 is TGCAGTGCTTTACCGGGAGATACGCAGTATTTT.

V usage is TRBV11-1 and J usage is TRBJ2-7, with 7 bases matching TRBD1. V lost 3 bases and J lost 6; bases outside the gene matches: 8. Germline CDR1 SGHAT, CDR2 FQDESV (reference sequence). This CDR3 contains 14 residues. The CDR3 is CASSFSTGKSEQYF. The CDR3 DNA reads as TGTGCCAGCAGCTTCTCGACAGGGAAGAGCGAGCAGTACTTC.

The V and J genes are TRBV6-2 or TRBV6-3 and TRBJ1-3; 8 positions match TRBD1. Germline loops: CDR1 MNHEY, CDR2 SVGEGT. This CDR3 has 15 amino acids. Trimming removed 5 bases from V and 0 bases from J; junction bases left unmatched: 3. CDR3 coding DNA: TGTGCCAGCAGTCGGACAGGGAACTCTGGAAACACCATATATTTT. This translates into CASSRTGNSGNTIYF.

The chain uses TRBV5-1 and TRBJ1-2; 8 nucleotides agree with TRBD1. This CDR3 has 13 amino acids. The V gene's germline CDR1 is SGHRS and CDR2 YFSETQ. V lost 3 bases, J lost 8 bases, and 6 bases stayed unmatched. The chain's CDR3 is CASSSRGREGYTF. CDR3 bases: TGCGCCAGCAGCTCCAGGGGGCGGGAAGGCTACACCTTC. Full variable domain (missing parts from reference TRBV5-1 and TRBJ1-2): KAGVTQTPRYLIKTRGQQVTLSCSPISGHRSVSWYQQTPGQGLQFLFEYFSETQRNKGNFPGRFSGRQFSNSRSEMNVSTLELGDSALYLCASSSRGREGYTFGSGTRLTVV.

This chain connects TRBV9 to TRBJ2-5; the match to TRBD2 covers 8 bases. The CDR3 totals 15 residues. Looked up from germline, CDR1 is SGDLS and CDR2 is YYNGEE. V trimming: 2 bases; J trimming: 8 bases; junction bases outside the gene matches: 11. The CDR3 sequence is CASSVGHSGDGTQYF. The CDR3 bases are TGTGCCAGCAGCGTGGGGCATAGCGGGGATGGAACCCAGTACTTC. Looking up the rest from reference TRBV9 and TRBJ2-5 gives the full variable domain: DSGVTQTPKHLITATGQRVTLRCSPRSGDLSVYWYQQSLDQGLQFLIQYYNGEERAKGNILERFSAQQFPDLHSELNLSSLELGDSALYFCASSVGHSGDGTQYFGPGTRLLVL.